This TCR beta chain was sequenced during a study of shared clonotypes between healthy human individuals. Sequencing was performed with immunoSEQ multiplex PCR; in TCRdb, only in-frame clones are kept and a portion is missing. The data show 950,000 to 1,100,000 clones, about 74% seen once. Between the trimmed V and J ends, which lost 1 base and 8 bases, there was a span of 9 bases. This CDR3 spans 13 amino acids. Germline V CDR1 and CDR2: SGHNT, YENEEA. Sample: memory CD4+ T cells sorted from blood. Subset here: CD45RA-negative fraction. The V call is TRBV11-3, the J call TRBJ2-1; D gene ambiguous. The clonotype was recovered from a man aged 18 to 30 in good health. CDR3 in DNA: TGTGCCAGCAGCTTAGGAGAGGTCTATGAGCAGTTCTTC. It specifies CASSLGEVYEQFF.